This passage covers 23 T cell receptor beta chains from one sample sequenced in a study of cytomegalovirus exposure and HLA in healthy donors. Vbeta (60) and Jbeta (13) primers were used in the PCR. This table comes from immunoSEQ multiplex PCR, and its TCRdb copy is limited to in-frame clones, with some not included. The sample has roughly 80,000 clones; more than 65% are singletons. The sample consisted of PBMCs. These receptor sequences come from a woman aged 40 to 49 in good health and CMV-seropositive.

In this sample, this clone turned up once. The V and J genes are TRBV5-4 and TRBJ2-3; D gene unclear. The CDR3 has 11 amino acids. Between the trimmed V and J ends, which lost 7 bases and 6 bases, there was a span of 9 bases. The germline CDR1 and CDR2 sequences are SGHNT and YYREEE (reference sequence). CDR3 DNA: TGTGCCAGCGCTGAACTCGATACGCAGTATTTT. Protein product: CASAELDTQYF. Filled out from reference TRBV5-4 and TRBJ2-3, the complete variable domain reads ETGVTQSPTHLIKTRGQQVTLRCSSQSGHNTVSWYQQALGQGPQFIFQYYREEENGRGNFPPRFSGLQFPNYSSELNVNALELDDSALYLCASAELDTQYFGPGTRLTVL.

The chain recombines TRBV7-2 with TRBJ2-1; D remains unclear. Between the trimmed V and J ends, which lost 5 bases and 16 bases, there was a span of 18 bases. Germline CDR1 and CDR2: SGHTA and FQGNSA. The CDR3 totals 12 residues. The chain's CDR3 is CASSPPSPAIFF. CDR3 coding DNA: TGTGCCAGCAGCCCTCCGAGTCCCGCTATTTTCTTC.

The chain joins TRBV6-6 to TRBJ2-1; no definite D call. Trimming removed 6 bases from V and 7 bases from J, with 10 bases in between. Germline V gene sequence: CDR1 MNHNY, CDR2 SVGAGI (reference sequence). The CDR3 has 12 amino acids. The CDR3 coding sequence is TGTGCCAGCAGCCCAGGCTGGAATGAGCAGTTCTTC. Amino acids: CASSPGWNEQFF.

The gene calls are TRBV5-1 and TRBJ2-6; D might be TRBD1 (5 bases). There are 17 residues in the CDR3. The germline V gene encodes CDR1 SGHRS and CDR2 YFSETQ. Between the trimmed V and J ends, which lost 3 bases and 2 bases, there was a span of 15 bases. This CDR3 reads CASSSYTSGTGANVLTF. CDR3 sequence (DNA): TGCGCCAGCAGCTCATACACCTCAGGGACTGGGGCCAACGTCCTGACTTTC.

This clone was seen more than once but under ten times. The rearrangement joins TRBV6-6 to TRBJ1-1; 9 bases are a match to TRBD1. From germline, CDR1 is MNHNY and CDR2 SVGAGI (reference sequence). Germline trimming cut 5 bases from V and 4 bases from J; bases unmatched to any gene: 2. The length of the CDR3 is 13 residues. CDR3: CASSQTGGTEAFF. Written as DNA, the CDR3 is TGTGCCAGCAGTCAGACAGGGGGCACTGAAGCTTTCTTT.

This chain connects TRBV4-1 to TRBJ1-1; perhaps TRBD1 as D (6 bases). This CDR3 is built from 13 residues. V lost 0 bases, J lost 12 bases, and 14 bases lay in between. Germline CDR1 reads MGHRA; CDR2 reads YSYEKL. CDR3 sequence (DNA): TGCGCCAGCAGCCAAGAGGGGGGGCTAAAGACTTTCTTT. This sequence encodes CASSQEGGLKTFF.

The V gene is TRBV2, the J gene TRBJ2-7, with D perhaps TRBD2 (6 bases). The V end was cut by 9 bases, the J end by 2 bases, with 14 bases between. Germline assignment: CDR1 SNHLY and CDR2 FYNNEI. This CDR3 has 13 residues. DNA for the CDR3: TGTGCCAGACGCGGGGACCTTACCTACGAGCAGTACTTC. Its protein is CARRGDLTYEQYF.

This clone was counted once. The genes are TRBV30 and TRBJ1-1; tentative D call: TRBD1 (5 bases). CDR1 GTSNPN and CDR2 SVGIG come from the germline V gene (reference sequence). V lost 4 bases and J 2 bases, leaving 11 bases between the germline ends. This CDR3 spans 13 amino acids. The CDR3, as DNA: TGTGCCTGGAATGGGGCGCTTAACACTGAAGCTTTCTTT. This translates into CAWNGALNTEAFF.

The J gene is TRBJ2-2, the V gene TRBV5-6, with 8 bases that match TRBD1. Losses at the gene ends were 0 bases for V and 13 bases for J; bases not matched to a gene: 14. Germline assignment: CDR1 SGHDT and CDR2 YYEEEE. This CDR3 has 16 amino acids. The CDR3 DNA reads as TGTGCCAGCAGCTTGGACGCCGGGACAGGCGGGCGTGGGCTGTTTTTT. Protein: CASSLDAGTGGRGLFF.

V and J are TRBV9 and TRBJ2-7; TRBD1 aligns across 9 bases. J was trimmed by 6 bases and V by 3 bases; bases with no gene match: 7. Looked up from germline, CDR1 is SGDLS and CDR2 is YYNGEE. The CDR3 runs 14 residues. CDR3 sequence (DNA): TGTGCCAGCAGCGCAGGGACAGGGCGAGCCGAGCAGTACTTC. This sequence encodes CASSAGTGRAEQYF. Together with reference TRBV9 and TRBJ2-7, the CDR3 gives the full variable domain: DSGVTQTPKHLITATGQRVTLRCSPRSGDLSVYWYQQSLDQGLQFLIQYYNGEERAKGNILERFSAQQFPDLHSELNLSSLELGDSALYFCASSAGTGRAEQYFGPGTRLTVT.

The rearrangement uses TRBV2 and TRBJ1-2; D gene uncertain. With 5 bases removed from V and 1 base from J, the gap between germline ends came to 8 bases. Germline V gene sequence: CDR1 SNHLY, CDR2 FYNNEI. The CDR3 is 13 amino acids. DNA of the CDR3: TGTGCCAGCAGTAGACAAGATAACTATGGCTACACCTTC. Translating gives CASSRQDNYGYTF.

The chain carries TRBV6-5 and TRBJ1-3, with 8 bases that match TRBD1. The CDR3 runs 14 residues. With V trimmed by 6 bases and J by 5 bases, 6 bases remained unmatched. Germline lookup yields CDR1 MNHEY and CDR2 SVGAGI. CDR3 sequence: CASRGTGARNTIYF. The CDR3 DNA reads TGTGCCAGCAGGGGGACAGGAGCTCGAAACACCATATATTTT.

Concerning this clone itself: The junction departs from the called germline gene at one end, perhaps through a read error. This chain joins TRBV7-9 and TRBJ1-1; 7 bases fit TRBD1. Germline loops: CDR1 SEHNR, CDR2 FQNEAQ (reference sequence). CDR3 length: 15 residues. DNA for the CDR3: TGTTCCAGCAGCCCCCAACAGGGGTTTGGGACTGAAGCTTTCTTT. Protein: CSSSPQQGFGTEAFF.

The V and J genes are TRBV6-5 and TRBJ1-1, with a tentative D call TRBD1 (5 bases). The germline gives CDR1 MNHEY, CDR2 SVGAGI. This CDR3 is 15 amino acids long. Trimming cost V 7 bases and J 0 bases, with 15 bases left between them. As DNA, the CDR3 is TGTGCCAGCACCCTGTCTAGGGGTATGAACACTGAAGCTTTCTTT. This translates into CASTLSRGMNTEAFF.

The chain combines TRBV6-5 with TRBJ2-5; no clear D gene. Trimming removed 6 bases at V and 5 bases at J, with 16 bases between. There are 14 residues in the CDR3. Looked up from germline, CDR1 is MNHEY and CDR2 is SVGAGI. CDR3 coding DNA: TGTGCCAGCAGCAGACAACCTTTGGTGGAGACCCAGTACTTC. Residues: CASSRQPLVETQYF.

V and J are TRBV15 and TRBJ2-1; TRBD2 aligns across 14 bases. This CDR3 is 20 amino acids long. V lost 0 bases and J lost 8; bases outside the gene matches: 15. CDR1 is LNHNV, CDR2 YYDKDF, per germline (reference sequence). Here the CDR3 DNA reads TGTGCCACCAGCAGAGAGACGGGACTAGCGGGAGAGGTTGATGGACATGAGCAGTTCTTC. Protein sequence: CATSRETGLAGEVDGHEQFF.

The table lists this clone with a few counts. This chain connects TRBV27 to TRBJ1-1; D is undetermined. The V and J ends lost 5 bases and 2 bases respectively, with 6 bases between them. In germline, CDR1 is MNHEY, CDR2 SMNVEV (reference sequence). The CDR3 runs 12 residues. DNA for the CDR3: TGTGCCAGCAGTACTTTAAACACTGAAGCTTTCTTT. Translating gives CASSTLNTEAFF.

The chain combines TRBV7-3 with TRBJ2-2; 8 bases line up with TRBD1. CDR1 is SGHTA, CDR2 FQGTGA, per germline. The trim removed 6 bases at V and 5 bases at J, leaving 8 bases unmatched. This CDR3 is built from 15 residues. The chain's CDR3 is CASRPGGLQTGELFF. In DNA, the CDR3 is TGTGCCAGCAGACCAGGGGGCCTCCAAACCGGGGAGCTGTTTTTT.

The chain couples TRBV11-2 to TRBJ1-3, with TRBD1 identical over 8 bases. Trimming at V came to 2 bases and at J to 4 bases, leaving 4 bases not matched to a gene. Germline CDR1 and CDR2: SGHAT and FQNNGV. CDR3 length: 15 amino acids. The CDR3 loop reads CASSLQGAPGNTIYF. The CDR3 region has the DNA TGTGCCAGCAGCTTACAGGGGGCGCCGGGAAACACCATATATTTT. Based on the CDR3 plus reference TRBV11-2 and TRBJ1-3, the full variable domain is EAGVAQSPRYKIIEKRQSVAFWCNPISGHATLYWYQQILGQGPKLLIQFQNNGVVDDSQLPKDRFSAERLKGVDSTLKIQPAKLEDSAVYLCASSLQGAPGNTIYFGEGSWLTVV.

The chain couples TRBV5-6 to TRBJ2-7; tentative D call: TRBD1 (5 bases). The CDR3 is 17 amino acids. V was shortened by 1 base and J by 0 bases, with 17 bases between the two germline ends. Germline V gene data show CDR1 as SGHDT and CDR2 as YYEEEE. The CDR3 loop reads CASSLNKGGRVSYEQYF. The CDR3 DNA is TGTGCCAGCAGCTTGAATAAGGGTGGCAGGGTCTCCTACGAGCAGTACTTC.

This chain links TRBV4-1 with TRBJ1-3; D is perhaps TRBD1 (6 bases). Germline V gene lookup returns CDR1 MGHRA and CDR2 YSYEKL. This CDR3 spans 17 amino acids. Trimming cost V 1 base and J 2 bases, with 15 bases left between them. The CDR3 region is CASSQVRGAVTGNTIYF. CDR3 sequence (DNA): TGCGCCAGCAGCCAAGTCCGGGGGGCGGTCACTGGAAACACCATATATTTT.

Only a few counts were recorded for this clone. For the CDR3, the DNA is TGTGCCAGCAGTTTATTCCAGGGCTACGAGCAGTACTTC. It specifies CASSLFQGYEQYF. The J gene is TRBJ2-7, the V gene TRBV28, with D possibly being TRBD1 (5 bases). Trimming shortened V by 1 base and J by 3 bases, and 7 bases separated the two germline ends. The CDR3 contains 13 residues. Germline assignment: CDR1 MDHEN and CDR2 SYDVKM.

This rearrangement joins TRBV5-1 to TRBJ2-3; D is undetermined. V was trimmed by 1 base and J by 6 bases, leaving 15 bases between them. The CDR3 has 15 residues. Germline CDR1 is SGHRS and CDR2 is YFSETQ. CDR3 DNA sequence: TGCGCCAGCAGCTTGTATAACCGGGTTCAGGATACGCAGTATTTT. This sequence encodes CASSLYNRVQDTQYF.